This T cell receptor (beta chain) was found in a study of T cells after somatic rescue of genetic block. This clone came up once. The CDR3 loop spans 12 amino acids. V lost 8 bases and J 2 bases, leaving 10 bases between the germline ends. CDR1 and CDR2 (germline): ENHRY, SYGVKD. Data came from immunoSEQ multiplex PCR; TCRdb stores just in-frame clones and leaves some out. The sample has 55,000 to 70,000 clones, roughly 92% seen once; the top ten hold just under 3%. The specimen was peripheral blood mononuclear cells (PBMCs). This chain links TRBV10-3 with TRBJ2-7; D tentatively reads TRBD1 or TRBD2 (5 bases each). This clonotype was obtained from a man aged 40-49 years. The CDR3 region is CAIGHSAYEQYF. The CDR3 nucleotides read TGTGCCATCGGACATAGCGCCTACGAGCAGTACTTC.